This paragraph covers one T cell receptor (beta chain) sequence. Its antigen is still unknown. This sample also contains other DNA sequences that code for the same CDR3. The sample is drawn from a study of cytomegalovirus exposure and HLA in healthy donors. About the research overall: Most donors, around 81% of some 400 genotyped, fell in the Caucasian-associated ancestry cluster.

Regarding the study as a whole: In a later analysis, TCR beta V- and J-gene trimming was associated with a missense DCLRE1C variant.

The primer mix had 60 Vbeta and 13 Jbeta primers. Assay: immunoSEQ multiplex PCR; the TCRdb copy retains only in-frame clones and omits some. Here the sample spans over 150,000 clones, roughly 87% being singletons. Germline V gene sequence: CDR1 SGHTA, CDR2 FQGTGA. Trimming shortened V by 6 bases and J by 1 base, and 9 bases separated the two germline ends. The CDR3 is 13 amino acids. This clonotype originated in a girl aged 5 to 17 in good health and CMV-seropositive. The source material was PBMCs. The chain has TRBV7-3 and TRBJ1-1; D possibly corresponds to TRBD1 (5 bases). The CDR3 DNA reads TGTGCCAGCAGTTTAGACAGGAACACTGAAGCTTTCTTT. This gives the protein CASSLDRNTEAFF. Full variable domain (rest looked up from reference TRBV7-3 and TRBJ1-1): GAGVSQTPSNKVTEKGKYVELRCDPISGHTALYWYRQSLGQGPEFLIYFQGTGAADDSGLPNDRFFAVRPEGSVSTLKIQRTERGDSAVYLCASSLDRNTEAFFGQGTRLTVV.